This T cell receptor beta chain was retrieved from a study of shared clonotypes between healthy human individuals. Study summary: In total, the donors were two women and a few men aged 18 to 49. CD4 naive and CD4 memory each took three plates per donor, while CD8 naive took two and CD8 memory one. Study outcomes and limitations: Collection of samples was limited to blood; tissue repertoires likely differ.

This table comes from immunoSEQ multiplex PCR, and its TCRdb copy is limited to in-frame clones, with some not included. The sample has about 1.5 million clones; more than 95% are singletons. As to this clone: The antigen remains undetermined.

This TCR was recovered from a man younger than 40 in good health. Sequenced: naive CD4+ T cells sorted from blood. The subset denotes: CD45RA+ positively selected.

CDR3 coding DNA: TGTGCCAGCAGCTTAACCCGGGACAGGGGTTTCAATGAGCAGTTCTTC. Protein sequence: CASSLTRDRGFNEQFF. This rearrangement joins TRBV7-3 to TRBJ2-1; 10 bases line up with TRBD1. The CDR3 sequence is 16 residues long. Germline-derived CDR1 and CDR2 are SGHTA and FQGTGA. J was trimmed by 6 bases and V by 0 bases; bases with no gene match: 5.